This record looks at one T cell receptor beta chain sequence and its context. This record belongs to a study of patients and donors after allogeneic stem cell transplantation. This CDR3 region has 12 residues. Trimming removed 0 bases from V and 7 bases from J, with 9 bases in between. Germline V gives CDR1 GTSNPN, CDR2 SVGIG (reference sequence). Via MiXCR, TCRdb re-called the RT-PCR reads, giving one row per CDR3 protein. The sample carries approximately 140,000 distinct CDR3 sequences, about a third recorded once. What was sequenced was blood, either unsorted or a sorted T cell fraction (not recorded which). The chain is built from TRBV30 and TRBJ2-5; D remains unclear. The clonotype was recovered from a human donor who was either an allogeneic HSCT recipient or a stem cell or donor lymphocyte infusion donor (not recorded which). It is not recorded whose cells these are; they may come from a transplant donor. DNA for the CDR3: TGTGCCTGGAGTGTTCTGAAGTCGACCCAGTACTTC. Protein sequence: CAWSVLKSTQYF.